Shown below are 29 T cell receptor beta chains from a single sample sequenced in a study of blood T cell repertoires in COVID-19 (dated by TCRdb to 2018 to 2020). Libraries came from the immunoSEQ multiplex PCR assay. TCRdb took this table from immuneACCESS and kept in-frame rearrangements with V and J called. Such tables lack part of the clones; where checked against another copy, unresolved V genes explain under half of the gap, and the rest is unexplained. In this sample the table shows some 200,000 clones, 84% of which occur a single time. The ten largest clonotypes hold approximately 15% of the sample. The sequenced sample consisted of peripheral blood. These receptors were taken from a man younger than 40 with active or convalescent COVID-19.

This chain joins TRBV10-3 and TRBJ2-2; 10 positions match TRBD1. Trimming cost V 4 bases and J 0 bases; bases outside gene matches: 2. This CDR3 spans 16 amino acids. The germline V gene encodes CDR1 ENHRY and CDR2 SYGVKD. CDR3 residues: CAISGGTGANTGELFF. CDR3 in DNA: TGTGCCATCAGTGGGGGGACAGGGGCGAACACCGGGGAGCTGTTTTTT.

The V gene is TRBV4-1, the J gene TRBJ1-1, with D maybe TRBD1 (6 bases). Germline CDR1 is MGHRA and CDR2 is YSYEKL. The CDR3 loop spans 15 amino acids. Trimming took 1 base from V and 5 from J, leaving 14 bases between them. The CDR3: CASSQVPGVGTEAFF. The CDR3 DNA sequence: TGCGCCAGCAGCCAAGTCCCAGGGGTGGGAACTGAAGCTTTCTTT.

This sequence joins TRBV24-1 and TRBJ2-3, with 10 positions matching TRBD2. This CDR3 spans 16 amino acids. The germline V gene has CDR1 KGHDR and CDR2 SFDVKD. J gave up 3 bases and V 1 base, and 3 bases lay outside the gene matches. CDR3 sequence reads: CATSDLTSGVTDTQYF. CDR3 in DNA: TGTGCCACCAGTGATTTAACTAGCGGGGTTACAGATACGCAGTATTTT.

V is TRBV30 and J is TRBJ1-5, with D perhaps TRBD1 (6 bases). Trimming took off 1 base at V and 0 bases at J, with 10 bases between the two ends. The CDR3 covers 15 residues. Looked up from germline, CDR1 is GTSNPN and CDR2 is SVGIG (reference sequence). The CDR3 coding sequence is TGTGCCTGGAGTGAACAGGGATTTAGCAATCAGCCCCAGCATTTT. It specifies CAWSEQGFSNQPQHF.

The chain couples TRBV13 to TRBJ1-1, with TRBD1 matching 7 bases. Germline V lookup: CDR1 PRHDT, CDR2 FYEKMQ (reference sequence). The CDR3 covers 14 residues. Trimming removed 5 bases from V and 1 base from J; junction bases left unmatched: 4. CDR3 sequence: CASSTDRQNTEAFF. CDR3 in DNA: TGTGCCAGCAGCACGGACAGGCAGAACACTGAAGCTTTCTTT.

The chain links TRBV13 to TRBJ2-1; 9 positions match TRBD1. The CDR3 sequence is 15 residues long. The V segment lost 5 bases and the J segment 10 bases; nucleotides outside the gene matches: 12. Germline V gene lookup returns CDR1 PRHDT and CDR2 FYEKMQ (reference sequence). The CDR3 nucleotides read TGTGCCAGCAGCCCCGGACAGGGGCCCCTTCAGGAGCAGTTCTTC. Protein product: CASSPGQGPLQEQFF.

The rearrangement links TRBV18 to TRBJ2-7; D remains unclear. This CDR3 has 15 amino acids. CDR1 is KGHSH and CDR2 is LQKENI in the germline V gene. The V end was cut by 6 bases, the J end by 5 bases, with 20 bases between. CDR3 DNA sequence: TGTGCCAGCTCTCGCGATATCTCCGGTATCAACGAGCAGTACTTC. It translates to CASSRDISGINEQYF.

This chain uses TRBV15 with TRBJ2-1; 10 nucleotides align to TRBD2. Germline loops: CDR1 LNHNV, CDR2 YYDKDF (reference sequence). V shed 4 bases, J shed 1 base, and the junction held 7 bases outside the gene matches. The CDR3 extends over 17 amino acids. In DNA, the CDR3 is TGTGCCACCAGCACCGAACCTAGCGGGAGTTCCTACAATGAGCAGTTCTTC. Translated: CATSTEPSGSSYNEQFF.

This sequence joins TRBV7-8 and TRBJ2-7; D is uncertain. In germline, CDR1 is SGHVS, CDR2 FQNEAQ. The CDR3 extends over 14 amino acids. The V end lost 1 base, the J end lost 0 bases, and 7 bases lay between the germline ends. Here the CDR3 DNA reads TGTGCCAGCAGCTTAGAGCAGGCCTCCTACGAGCAGTACTTC. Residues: CASSLEQASYEQYF.

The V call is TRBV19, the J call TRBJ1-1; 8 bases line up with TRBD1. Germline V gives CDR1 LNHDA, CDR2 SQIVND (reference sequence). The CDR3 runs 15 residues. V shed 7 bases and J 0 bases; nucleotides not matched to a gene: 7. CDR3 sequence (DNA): TGTGCCAGTAAGCCAGGGGGCGGCGTGAACACTGAAGCTTTCTTT. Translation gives CASKPGGGVNTEAFF. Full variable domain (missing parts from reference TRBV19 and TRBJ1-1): DGGITQSPKYLFRKEGQNVTLSCEQNLNHDAMYWYRQDPGQGLRLIYYSQIVNDFQKGDIAEGYSVSREKKESFPLTVTSAQKNPTAFYLCASKPGGGVNTEAFFGQGTRLTVV.

CDR3 loop: CASSYSMALSGNTIYF. The DNA for the CDR3 is TGTGCCAGCAGTTACTCGATGGCTCTCTCTGGAAACACCATATATTTT. V usage is TRBV6-5 and J usage is TRBJ1-3; D is uncertain. The germline CDR1 and CDR2 sequences are MNHEY and SVGAGI. This CDR3 is 16 amino acids long. V lost 0 bases, J lost 0 bases, and 9 bases lay in between.

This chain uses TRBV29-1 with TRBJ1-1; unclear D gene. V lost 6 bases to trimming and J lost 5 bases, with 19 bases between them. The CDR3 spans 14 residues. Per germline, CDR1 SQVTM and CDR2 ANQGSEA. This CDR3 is CSVRRSGGGTEAFF. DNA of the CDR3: TGCAGCGTCCGAAGATCGGGAGGTGGGACTGAAGCTTTCTTT.

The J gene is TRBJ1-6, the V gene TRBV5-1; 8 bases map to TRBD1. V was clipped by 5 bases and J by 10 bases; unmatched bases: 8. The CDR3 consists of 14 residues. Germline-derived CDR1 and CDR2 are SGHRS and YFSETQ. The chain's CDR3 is CASRQDRVGSPLHF. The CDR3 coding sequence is TGCGCCAGCAGACAGGACAGGGTAGGATCACCCCTCCACTTT.

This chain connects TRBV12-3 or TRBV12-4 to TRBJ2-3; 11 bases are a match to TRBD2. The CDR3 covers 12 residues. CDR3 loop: CATSGDTDTQYF. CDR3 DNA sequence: TGTGCGACTAGCGGGGACACAGATACGCAGTATTTT.

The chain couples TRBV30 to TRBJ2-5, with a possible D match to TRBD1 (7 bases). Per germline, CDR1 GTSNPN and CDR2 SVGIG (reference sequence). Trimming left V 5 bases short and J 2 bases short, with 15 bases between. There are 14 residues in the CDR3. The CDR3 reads CAWGLQGPQETQYF. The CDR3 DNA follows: TGTGCCTGGGGACTACAGGGGCCTCAAGAGACCCAGTACTTC.

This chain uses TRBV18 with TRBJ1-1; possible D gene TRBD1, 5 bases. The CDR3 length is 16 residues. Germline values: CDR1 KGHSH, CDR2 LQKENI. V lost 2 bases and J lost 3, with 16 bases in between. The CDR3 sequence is CASSPGGAHRDTEAFF. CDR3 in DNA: TGTGCCAGCTCACCAGGAGGGGCCCACCGGGACACTGAAGCTTTCTTT.

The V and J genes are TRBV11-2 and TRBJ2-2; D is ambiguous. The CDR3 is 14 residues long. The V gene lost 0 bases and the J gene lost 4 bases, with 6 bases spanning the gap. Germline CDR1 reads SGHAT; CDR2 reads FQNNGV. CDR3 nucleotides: TGTGCCAGCAGCTTAGATCCTACCACCGGGGAGCTGTTTTTT. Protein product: CASSLDPTTGELFF.

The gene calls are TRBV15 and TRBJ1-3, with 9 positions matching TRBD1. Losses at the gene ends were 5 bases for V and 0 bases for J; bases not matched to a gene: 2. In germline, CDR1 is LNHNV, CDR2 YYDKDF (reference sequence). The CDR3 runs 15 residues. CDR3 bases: TGTGCCACCAGCGGGGACAGGGCCTCTGGAAACACCATATATTTT. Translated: CATSGDRASGNTIYF.

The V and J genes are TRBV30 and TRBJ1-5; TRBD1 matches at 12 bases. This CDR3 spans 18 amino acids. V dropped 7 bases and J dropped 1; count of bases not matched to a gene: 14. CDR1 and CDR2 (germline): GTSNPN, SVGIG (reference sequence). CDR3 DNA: TGTGCCTTGAACTCCGGGACAGGGGGCCTGGGGAGCAATCAGCCCCAGCATTTT. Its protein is CALNSGTGGLGSNQPQHF.

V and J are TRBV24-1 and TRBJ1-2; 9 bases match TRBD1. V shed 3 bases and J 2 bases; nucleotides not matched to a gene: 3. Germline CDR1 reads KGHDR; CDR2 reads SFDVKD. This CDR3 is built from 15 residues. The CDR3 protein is CATSDKQGANYGYTF. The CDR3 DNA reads TGTGCCACCAGTGATAAACAGGGGGCCAACTATGGCTACACCTTC.

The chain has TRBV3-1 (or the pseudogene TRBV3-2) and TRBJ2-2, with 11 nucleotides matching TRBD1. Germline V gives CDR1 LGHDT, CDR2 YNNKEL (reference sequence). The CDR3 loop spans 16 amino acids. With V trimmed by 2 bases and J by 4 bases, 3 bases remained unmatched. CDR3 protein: CASSQKGQGGTGELFF. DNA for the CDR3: TGTGCCAGCAGCCAAAAGGGACAGGGGGGCACCGGGGAGCTGTTTTTT.

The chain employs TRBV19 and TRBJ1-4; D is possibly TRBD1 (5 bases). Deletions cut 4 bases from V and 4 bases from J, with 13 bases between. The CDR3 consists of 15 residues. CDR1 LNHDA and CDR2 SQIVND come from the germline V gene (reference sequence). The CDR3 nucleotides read TGTGCCAGTAGTAGTAGGACACAATTTAATGAAAAACTGTTTTTT. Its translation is CASSSRTQFNEKLFF.

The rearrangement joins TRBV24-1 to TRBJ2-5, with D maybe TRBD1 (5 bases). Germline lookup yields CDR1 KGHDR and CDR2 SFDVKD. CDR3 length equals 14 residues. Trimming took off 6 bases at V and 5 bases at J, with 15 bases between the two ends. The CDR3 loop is CATSSQGSPETQYF. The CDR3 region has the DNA TGTGCCACCAGTTCGCAGGGTTCGCCGGAGACCCAGTACTTC.

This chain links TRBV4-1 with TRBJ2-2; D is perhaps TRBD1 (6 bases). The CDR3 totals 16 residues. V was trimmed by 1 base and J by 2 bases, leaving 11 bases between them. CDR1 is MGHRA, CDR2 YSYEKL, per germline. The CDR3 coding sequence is TGCGCCAGCAGCCAAGGGACAGCTTTAAACACCGGGGAGCTGTTTTTT. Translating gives CASSQGTALNTGELFF.

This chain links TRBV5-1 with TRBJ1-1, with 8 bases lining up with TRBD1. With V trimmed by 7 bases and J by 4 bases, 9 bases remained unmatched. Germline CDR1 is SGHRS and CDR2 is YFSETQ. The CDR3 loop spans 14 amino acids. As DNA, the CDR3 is TGCGCCAGCGGTAACCGACAGGGGCCCACTGAAGCTTTCTTT. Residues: CASGNRQGPTEAFF.

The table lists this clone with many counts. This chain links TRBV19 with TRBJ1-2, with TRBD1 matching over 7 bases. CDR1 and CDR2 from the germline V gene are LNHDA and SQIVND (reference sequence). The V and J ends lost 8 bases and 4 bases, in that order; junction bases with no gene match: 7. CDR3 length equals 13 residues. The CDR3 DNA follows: TGTGCCAGTGCCCTAGGGGGCACCTATGGCTACACCTTC. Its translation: CASALGGTYGYTF.

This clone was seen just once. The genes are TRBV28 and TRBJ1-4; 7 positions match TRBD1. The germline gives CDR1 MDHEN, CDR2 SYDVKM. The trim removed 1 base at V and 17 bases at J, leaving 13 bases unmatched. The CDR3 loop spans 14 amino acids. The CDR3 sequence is CASSLSLNQGDPFF. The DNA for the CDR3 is TGTGCCAGCAGTTTATCGCTTAATCAGGGGGATCCCTTTTTT.

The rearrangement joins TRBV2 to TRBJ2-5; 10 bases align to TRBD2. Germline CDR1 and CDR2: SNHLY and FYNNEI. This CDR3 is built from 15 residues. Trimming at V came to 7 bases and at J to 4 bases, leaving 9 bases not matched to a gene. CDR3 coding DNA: TGTGCCAGCAAGGGTAGCGGGGGGAGGGGAGAGACCCAGTACTTC. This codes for CASKGSGGRGETQYF.

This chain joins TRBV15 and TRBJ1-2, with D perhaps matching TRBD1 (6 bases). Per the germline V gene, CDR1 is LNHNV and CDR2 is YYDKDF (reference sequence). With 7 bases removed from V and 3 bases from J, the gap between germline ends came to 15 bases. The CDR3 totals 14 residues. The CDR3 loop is CATTQGPADYGYTF. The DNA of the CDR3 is TGTGCCACCACCCAGGGGCCGGCGGACTATGGCTACACCTTC.